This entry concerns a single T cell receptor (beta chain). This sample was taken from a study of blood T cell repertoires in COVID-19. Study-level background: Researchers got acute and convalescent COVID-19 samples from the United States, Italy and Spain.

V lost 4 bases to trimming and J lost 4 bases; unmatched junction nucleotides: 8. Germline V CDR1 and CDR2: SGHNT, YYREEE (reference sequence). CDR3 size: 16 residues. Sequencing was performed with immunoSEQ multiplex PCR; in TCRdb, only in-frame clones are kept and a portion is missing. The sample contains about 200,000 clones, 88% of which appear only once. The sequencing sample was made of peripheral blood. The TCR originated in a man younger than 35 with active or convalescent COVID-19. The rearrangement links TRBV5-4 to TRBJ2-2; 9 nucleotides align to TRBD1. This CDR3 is CASSRPGTGRTGELFF. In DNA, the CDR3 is TGTGCCAGCAGCCGTCCCGGGACAGGGCGCACCGGGGAGCTGTTTTTT.